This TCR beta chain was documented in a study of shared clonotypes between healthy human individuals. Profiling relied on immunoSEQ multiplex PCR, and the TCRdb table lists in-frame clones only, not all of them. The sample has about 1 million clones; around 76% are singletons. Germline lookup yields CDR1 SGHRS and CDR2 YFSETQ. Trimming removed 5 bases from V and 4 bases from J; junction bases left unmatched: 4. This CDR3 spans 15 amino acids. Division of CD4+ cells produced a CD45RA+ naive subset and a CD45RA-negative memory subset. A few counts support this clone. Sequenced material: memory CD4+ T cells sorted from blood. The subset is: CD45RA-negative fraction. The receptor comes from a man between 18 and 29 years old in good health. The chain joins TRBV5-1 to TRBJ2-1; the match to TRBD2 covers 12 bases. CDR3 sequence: CASSKLAGGYNEQFF. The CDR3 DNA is TGCGCCAGCAGTAAACTAGCGGGAGGATACAATGAGCAGTTCTTC. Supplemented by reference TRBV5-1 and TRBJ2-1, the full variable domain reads KAGVTQTPRYLIKTRGQQVTLSCSPISGHRSVSWYQQTPGQGLQFLFEYFSETQRNKGNFPGRFSGRQFSNSRSEMNVSTLELGDSALYLCASSKLAGGYNEQFFGPGTRLTVL.